The 12 T cell receptor beta chains listed next were all sequenced from one sample in a study of metastatic and nonmetastatic thyroid tumors. All patients were untreated before thyroid surgery. MiXCR re-clonotyped the PCR reads for TCRdb. The table includes 9,000 to 10,000 clones, approximately 10% detected once. Material for sequencing was tumor tissue. These TCRs come from a female donor with papillary thyroid cancer or a benign thyroid nodule (not recorded which). Some clones in this sample may be carry-over from other donors' samples.

There are many counts of this clone. The V call is TRBV20-1, the J call TRBJ2-1; TRBD2 matches 8 bases. CDR3 size: 13 residues. The trim removed 3 bases at V and 10 bases at J, leaving 8 bases unmatched. Per the germline V gene, CDR1 is DFQATT and CDR2 is SNEGSKA (reference sequence). The CDR3 reads CSASPAGGPEQFF. CDR3 in DNA: TGCAGTGCTAGCCCGGCGGGGGGCCCGGAGCAGTTCTTC.

This clone was detected many times. The chain recombines TRBV11-2 with TRBJ1-6, with D possibly TRBD1 on 5 matching bases. Germline V lookup: CDR1 SGHAT, CDR2 FQNNGV. V lost 2 bases to trimming and J lost 10 bases, with 9 bases between them. The CDR3 loop spans 13 amino acids. The CDR3 DNA sequence: TGTGCCAGCAGCTTATCCAGGGCCTCACCCCTCCACTTT. Encoded protein: CASSLSRASPLHF.

This clone was seen ten or more times. J is TRBJ1-5 and V is TRBV2; no definite D call. The CDR3 runs to 15 residues. Germline loops: CDR1 SNHLY, CDR2 FYNNEI. V shed 7 bases and J shed 6 bases, with 19 bases lying between them. CDR3 nucleotides: TGTGCCAGCAATGTTGGCCCCCCGCTCAGTCAGCCCCAGCATTTT. Translating it yields CASNVGPPLSQPQHF.

Ten or more counts support this clone. The rearrangement links TRBV20-1 to TRBJ2-1; 8 positions match TRBD2. Germline V gene lookup returns CDR1 DFQATT and CDR2 SNEGSKA (reference sequence). Losses at the gene ends were 5 bases for V and 8 bases for J; bases not matched to a gene: 8. This CDR3 is 13 amino acids long. The CDR3 is CSALSGGAYEQFF. The CDR3, as DNA: TGCAGTGCTCTTTCCGGGGGGGCCTATGAGCAGTTCTTC.

This clone was counted at least ten times. The chain is built from TRBV3-1 and TRBJ1-1; a possible D gene is TRBD1 (5 bases). The CDR3 has 18 amino acids. CDR1 is LGHDT and CDR2 is YNNKEL in the germline V gene (reference sequence). Between the trimmed V and J ends, which lost 8 bases and 1 base, there was a span of 26 bases. CDR3 sequence reads: CASGGSQGSGIRNTEAFF. In nucleotides, the CDR3 is TGTGCCAGCGGCGGCAGTCAGGGATCGGGGATTCGGAACACTGAAGCTTTCTTT.

This clone was detected a few times. This sequence joins TRBV20-1 and TRBJ2-2; D unclear. Germline V CDR1 and CDR2: DFQATT, SNEGSKA (reference sequence). The CDR3 loop spans 14 amino acids. With 5 bases removed from V and 6 bases from J, the gap between germline ends came to 16 bases. The CDR3 loop is CSAAVIKDAGELFF. CDR3 DNA sequence: TGCAGTGCTGCAGTGATTAAGGACGCCGGGGAGCTGTTTTTT.

Remarks on this clone: One end of the junction varies from germline; a read error may be responsible. The V call is TRBV12-3 or TRBV12-4, the J call TRBJ1-1; TRBD1 might be the D (5 bases). The CDR3 is 13 residues long. The CDR3 here is CASILGQDTEAFF. In DNA, the CDR3 is TGTGCCAGCATCTTAGGGCAGGACACTGAAGCTTTCTTC.

V and J are TRBV12-3 or TRBV12-4 and TRBJ2-3; D gene unclear. Trimming took off 2 bases at V and 6 bases at J, with 15 bases between the two ends. CDR3 length: 15 amino acids. DNA of the CDR3: TGTGCCAGCAGTTTATATAGGGCGATGACGGATACGCAGTATTTT. It encodes CASSLYRAMTDTQYF.

This clone was recorded at least ten times. The CDR3 sequence: CASSGHSTDTQYF. CDR3 nucleotides: TGTGCCAGCAGCGGTCACTCCACAGATACGCAGTATTTT. The chain links TRBV5-6 to TRBJ2-3; D remains unclear. CDR1 is SGHDT and CDR2 is YYEEEE in the germline V gene. CDR3 size: 13 residues. V shed 4 bases and J shed 2 bases, with 8 bases lying between them.

This clone has a count of ten or more. The V call is TRBV7-9, the J call TRBJ1-1; 11 nucleotides align to TRBD1. The CDR3 length is 17 residues. With 4 bases clipped from V and 2 bases from J, the junction kept 9 bases outside the gene matches. Germline lookup yields CDR1 SEHNR and CDR2 FQNEAQ (reference sequence). CDR3 sequence reads: CASSSGQGAYINTEAFF. The CDR3 DNA is TGTGCCAGCAGCTCCGGACAGGGGGCGTATATCAACACTGAAGCTTTCTTT.

Remarks on this clone: One junction end disagrees with the germline gene, perhaps due to a read error. The rearrangement joins TRBV6-5 to TRBJ1-1; D gene ambiguous. CDR3 length: 13 amino acids. Germline assignment: CDR1 MNHEY and CDR2 SVGAGI. CDR3: CASSYGENTGALF. In nucleotides, the CDR3 is TGTGCCAGCAGTTACGGGGAGAACACTGGAGCTTTATTT.

This clone has ten or more counts. The rearrangement links TRBV5-3 to TRBJ2-2, with D perhaps TRBD1 (5 bases). TRBV5-3 is identified as an open reading frame with a role that is uncertain. The CDR3 is 16 residues long. V lost 1 base and J lost 0, with 10 bases in between. In DNA, the CDR3 is TGTGCCAGAAGCTTGCAGGGAACCGCGAACACCGGGGAGCTGTTTTTT. Translation: CARSLQGTANTGELFF.